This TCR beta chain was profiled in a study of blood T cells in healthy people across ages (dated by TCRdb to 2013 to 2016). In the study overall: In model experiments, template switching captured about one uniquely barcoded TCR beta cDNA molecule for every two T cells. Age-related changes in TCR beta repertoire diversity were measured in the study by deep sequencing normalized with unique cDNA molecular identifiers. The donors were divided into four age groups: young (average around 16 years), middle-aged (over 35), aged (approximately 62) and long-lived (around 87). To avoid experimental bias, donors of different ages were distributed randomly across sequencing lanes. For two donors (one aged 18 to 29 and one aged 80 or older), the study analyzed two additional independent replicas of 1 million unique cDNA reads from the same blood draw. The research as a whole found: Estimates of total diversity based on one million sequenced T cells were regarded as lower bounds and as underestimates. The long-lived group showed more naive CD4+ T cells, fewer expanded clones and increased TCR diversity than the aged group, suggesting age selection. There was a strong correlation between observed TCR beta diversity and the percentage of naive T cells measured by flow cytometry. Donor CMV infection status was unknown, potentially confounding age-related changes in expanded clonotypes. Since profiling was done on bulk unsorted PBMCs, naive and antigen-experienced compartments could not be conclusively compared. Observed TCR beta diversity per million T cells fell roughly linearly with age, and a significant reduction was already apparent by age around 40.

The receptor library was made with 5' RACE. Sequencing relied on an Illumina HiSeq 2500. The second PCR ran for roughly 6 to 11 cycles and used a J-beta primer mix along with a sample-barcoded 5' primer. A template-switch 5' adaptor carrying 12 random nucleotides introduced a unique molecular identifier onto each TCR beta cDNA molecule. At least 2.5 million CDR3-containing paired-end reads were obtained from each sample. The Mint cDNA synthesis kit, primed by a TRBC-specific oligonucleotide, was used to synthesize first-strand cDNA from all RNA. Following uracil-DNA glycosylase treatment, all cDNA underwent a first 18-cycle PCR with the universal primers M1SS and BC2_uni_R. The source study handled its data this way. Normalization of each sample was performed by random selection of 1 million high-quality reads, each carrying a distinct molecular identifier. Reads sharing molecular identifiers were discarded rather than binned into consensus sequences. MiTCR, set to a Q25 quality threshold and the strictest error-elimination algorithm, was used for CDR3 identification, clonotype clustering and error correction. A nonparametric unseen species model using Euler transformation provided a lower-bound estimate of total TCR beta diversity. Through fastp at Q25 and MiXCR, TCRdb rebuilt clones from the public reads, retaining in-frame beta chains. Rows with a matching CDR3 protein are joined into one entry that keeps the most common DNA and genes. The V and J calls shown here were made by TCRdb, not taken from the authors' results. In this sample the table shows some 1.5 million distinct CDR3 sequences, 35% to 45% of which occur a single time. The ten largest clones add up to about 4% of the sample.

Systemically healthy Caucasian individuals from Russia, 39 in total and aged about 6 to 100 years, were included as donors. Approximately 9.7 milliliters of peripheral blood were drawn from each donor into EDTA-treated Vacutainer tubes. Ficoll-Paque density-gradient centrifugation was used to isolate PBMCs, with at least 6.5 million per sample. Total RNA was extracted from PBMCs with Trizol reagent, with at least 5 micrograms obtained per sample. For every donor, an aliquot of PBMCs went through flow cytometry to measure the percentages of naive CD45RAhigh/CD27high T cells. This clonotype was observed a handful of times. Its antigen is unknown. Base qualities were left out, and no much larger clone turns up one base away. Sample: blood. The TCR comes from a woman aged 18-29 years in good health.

The sequenced DNA: TGTGCCAGCAGTTTAGAAGGACAGAAATCAAACAATGAGCAGTTCTTC. Protein translation: CASSLEGQKSNNEQFF. The chain is made from TRBV12-3 or TRBV12-4 and TRBJ2-1, and perhaps TRBD1 as D gene, on 6 matching bases. The CDR3 covers 16 residues, taking in both the cysteine and the phenylalanine. Of all the DNA, just the CDR3 is kept, 48 bases in frame from base 1. V is clipped by 1 base and J by 5 bases, and the sequence between their germline boundaries is 15 bases long.